The rows below give T cell receptor beta chains drawn from one sample of a study of blood T cell repertoires in COVID-19. Profiling relied on immunoSEQ multiplex PCR, and the TCRdb table lists in-frame clones only, not all of them. Of about 200,000 clones in the sample, over 85% are singletons; the top ten hold around 4.2%. Sequenced input: PBMCs or T cells enriched from blood (not recorded which). The receptors stem from a woman aged 30 to 39 with acute COVID-19. The CDR3 runs from the conserved cysteine through the conserved F or W. Each record gives: CDR3 protein, V gene.

CDR3: CATSESTGGGLLTGELFF
V: TRBV24-1

CDR3: CAWMRDRGGGGYGYTF
V: TRBV30

CDR3: CASSFYRGYQETQYF
V: TRBV5-8

CDR3: CASSPGQGDTGELFF
V: TRBV9

CDR3: CASSLAVQGADTQYF
V: TRBV7-6

CDR3: CASSPPATNEKLFF
V: TRBV19

CDR3: CAISVASGGRTDTQYF
V: TRBV10-3

CDR3: CASSWGQGAANEKLFF
V: TRBV7-8

CDR3: CATSSRGPVTSGYTF
V: TRBV15

CDR3: CASSRGALGNTEAFF
V: TRBV11-1

CDR3: CASSQEQGSLHPRSYEQYF
V: TRBV7-2

CDR3: CASTQKGDYGYTF
V: TRBV28

CDR3: CAIYRARDSPLHF
V: TRBV6-4

CDR3: CASSYSGRAPQYF
V: TRBV5-8

CDR3: CASSPPGHPGNSPLHF
V: TRBV18

CDR3: CASSLVGTEPTKQYF
V: TRBV27

CDR3: CASSLRITASNSNQPQHF
V: TRBV5-6

CDR3: CATKQEHYGYTF
V: TRBV5-6

CDR3: CASRANRGSETQYF
V: TRBV6-5

CDR3: CASSIVSQSRYGYTF
V: TRBV19

CDR3: CASSQEVTGDTEAFF
V: TRBV4-1

CDR3: CASTTPGFGNTIYF
V: TRBV28